A selection of T cell receptor beta chains follows, all from one sample in a study of cytomegalovirus exposure and HLA in healthy donors. Profiling relied on immunoSEQ multiplex PCR, and the TCRdb table lists in-frame clones only, not all of them. Among about 200,000 clones, 86% were seen once, and the ten largest hold roughly 0.32%. Sequenced material: PBMCs. These receptor sequences come from a woman aged 25-40 years in good health and CMV-seronegative. The CDR3 runs from the conserved cysteine through the conserved F or W. A D gene is named only where the DNA matches it firmly. Size is omitted from some rows. Given values are once, few, many or a class for expanded clones.

-	TRBJ1-2	TRBV9	-	TGTGCCAGCAGCGTATCAGGACGGGGAGGAGGCTACACCTTC	CASSVSGRGGGYTF
-	TRBJ1-1	TRBV21-1	once	TGTGCCAGCAGCAACAGTAATGAAGCTTTCTTT	CASSNSNEAFF
-	TRBJ2-2	TRBV5-1	-	TGCGCCAGCAGCTTGGGAGGACTTAGGAACACCGGGGAGCTGTTTTTT	CASSLGGLRNTGELFF
TRBD2	TRBJ2-5	TRBV7-2	-	TGTGCCAGCAGCTTAAACCTAGCGGGGGAGACCCAGTACTTC	CASSLNLAGETQYF
-	TRBJ1-1	TRBV29-1	once	TGCAGCGCCCGGATCTCAGGGGACACTGAAGCTTTCTTT	CSARISGDTEAFF
-	TRBJ2-5	TRBV9	-	TGTGCCAGCAGCGTAGAGAGGGGGGGAAAGACCCAGTACTTC	CASSVERGGKTQYF
-	TRBJ1-1	TRBV19	-	TGTGCCAGTAGTCCGGCCAGGCAGGTGAACACTGAAGCTTTCTTT	CASSPARQVNTEAFF
-	TRBJ2-7	TRBV25-1	-	TGTGCCAGCAGTGAATGGGGTAGCGCCAGGAGCTCCTACGAGCAGTACTTC	CASSEWGSARSSYEQYF
TRBD1	TRBJ2-2	TRBV18	-	TGTGCCAGCTCAATACGACAGGGGACTAACACCGGGGAGCTGTTTTTT	CASSIRQGTNTGELFF
TRBD2	TRBJ2-3	TRBV5-1	-	TGCGCCAGCAGCACATCTAGCGGGAGCACAGATACGCAGTATTTT	CASSTSSGSTDTQYF
TRBD1	TRBJ1-3	TRBV2	-	TGTGCCAGCAGAGCCCACGGACAGGGTGACACCATATATTTT	CASRAHGQGDTIYF
TRBD1	TRBJ2-6	TRBV29-1	-	TGCAGCGTTGAGGTGGACAGGGTCGGGGCCAACGTCCTGACTTTC	CSVEVDRVGANVLTF
TRBD1	TRBJ2-2	TRBV29-1	-	TGCAGCGTTGGACAGGGTATATCTGGGGAGCTGTTTTTT	CSVGQGISGELFF
TRBD1	TRBJ2-1	TRBV19	-	TGTGCCAGTAGTATAGTATCAGGGGGTTCCTACAATGAGCAGTTCTTC	CASSIVSGGSYNEQFF
-	TRBJ2-5	TRBV5-4	-	TGTGCCAGCAGCTTGGAAACGGGAGCTGGGGAGACCCAGTACTTC	CASSLETGAGETQYF
TRBD2	TRBJ2-1	TRBV7-3	-	TGTGCCAGCAGCCGCTCCGGGACTAGAAGGGATGAGCAGTTCTTC	CASSRSGTRRDEQFF
-	TRBJ2-7	TRBV28	-	TGTGCCAGCAGTTTAGCGGGCCAAACCTACGAGCAGTACTTC	CASSLAGQTYEQYF
TRBD1	TRBJ2-1	TRBV7-9	-	TGTGCCAGCAGCTCTCCGGGACAGGGTATTCCTGAGCAGTTCTTC	CASSSPGQGIPEQFF
-	TRBJ2-7	TRBV6-5	-	TGTGCCAGCAGCCACTACCCGGGGTTATACGAGCAGTACTTC	CASSHYPGLYEQYF
-	TRBJ2-1	TRBV4-2	-	TGTGCCAGCAGCCAAGTAGCGATTAGCTCCTACAATGAGCAGTTCTTC	CASSQVAISSYNEQFF
-	TRBJ2-5	TRBV2	-	TGTGCCAGCAGTGAGAACAGCCAAGAGACCCAGTACTTC	CASSENSQETQYF
-	TRBJ2-5	TRBV5-4	-	TGTGCCAGCAGCCCGGGGCCCGGGAGCAGGGAGACCCAGTACTTC	CASSPGPGSRETQYF
TRBD1	TRBJ1-6	TRBV4-2	-	TGTGCCAGCAGCCAAGATTTGGCAGGGGGGACCCTAAGCTCCTATAATTCACCCCTCCACTTT	CASSQDLAGGTLSSYNSPLHF
-	TRBJ2-7	TRBV12-2	-	TGTGCAAGTCGCTTATCGTCCGGGACAGGGAGATACGAGCAGTACTTC	CASRLSSGTGRYEQYF
TRBD1	TRBJ1-1	TRBV9	-	TGTGCCAGCAGCGTAGGGACCGGACAGGGGGTCACTGAAGCTTTCTTT	CASSVGTGQGVTEAFF
-	TRBJ2-1	TRBV6-1	-	TGTGCCAGCAGTCCCACTTCCGGCTACAATGAGCAGTTCTTC	CASSPTSGYNEQFF
TRBD1	TRBJ2-3	TRBV5-1	-	TGCGCCAGCAGCTGGGGACAGGGGGAGGTAGATACGCAGTATTTT	CASSWGQGEVDTQYF
-	TRBJ2-7	TRBV29-1	-	TGCAGCGTTGGCGAGGGCACCTACGAGCAGTACTTC	CSVGEGTYEQYF
TRBD1	TRBJ2-3	TRBV2	-	TGTGCCAGCAGTGAGGACAGGGGAACAGATACGCAGTATTTT	CASSEDRGTDTQYF
TRBD2	TRBJ2-7	TRBV28	-	TGTGCCAGCATCCCCCGGGGGACCGGGACTAGCAAGCAGTACTTC	CASIPRGTGTSKQYF
-	TRBJ2-3	TRBV11-3	-	TGTGCCAGCAGTCCAGCGGAAAACACAGATACGCAGTATTTT	CASSPAENTDTQYF
-	TRBJ2-7	TRBV14	-	TGTGCCAGCAGTCGAGGGTACGAGCAGTACTTC	CASSRGYEQYF
TRBD2	TRBJ2-2	TRBV10-1	once	TGCGCCAGCAGAGCGGGAACCGGGGAGCTGTTTTTT	CASRAGTGELFF
TRBD1	TRBJ1-3	TRBV2	-	TGTGCCAGCAGTGGAGCAGGGGGCACGGCATATGGAAACACCATATATTTT	CASSGAGGTAYGNTIYF
-	TRBJ2-2	TRBV7-9	-	TGTGCCAGCACCCTCCTAGCTGAAGCGAACACCGGGGAGCTGTTTTTT	CASTLLAEANTGELFF
-	TRBJ1-1	TRBV5-4	-	TGTGCCAGCAGCTCCGGACAGATGCTGAACACTGAAGCTTTCTTT	CASSSGQMLNTEAFF
TRBD1	TRBJ1-5	TRBV7-9	-	TGTGCCAGCAGCTTGTCGCCCGGGACAGGATACGATCAGCCCCAGCATTTT	CASSLSPGTGYDQPQHF
TRBD2	TRBJ2-7	TRBV2	-	TGTGCCAGCATCGCTAGCGGTTACTACGAGCAGTACTTC	CASIASGYYEQYF
-	TRBJ2-1	TRBV28	-	TGTGCCAGCAGTTCCCTAAAGGAGGCTGGGTACAATGAGCAGTTCTTC	CASSSLKEAGYNEQFF
-	TRBJ2-1	TRBV7-8	-	TGTGCCAGCAGCCTCGGACTGACCACCTACAATGAGCAGTTCTTC	CASSLGLTTYNEQFF
TRBD2	TRBJ2-2	TRBV9	-	TGTGCCAGCAGCGCCCGGACTAGCGGCGTGTCGAACACCGGGGAGCTGTTTTTT	CASSARTSGVSNTGELFF
-	TRBJ2-7	TRBV5-1	-	TGCGCCAGCAGCCCAGGGGCGAGGAGGAACTACGAGCAGTACTTC	CASSPGARRNYEQYF
TRBD1	TRBJ1-6	TRBV4-2	-	TGTGCCAGCAGCCCCTCCTACGGACAGGGGGAATCACCCCTCCACTTT	CASSPSYGQGESPLHF
-	TRBJ1-4	TRBV2	-	TGTGCCAGCAGCCGACAGAATGAAGAAAAACTGTTTTTT	CASSRQNEEKLFF